The TCR beta chain described here comes from a study of neurological immune-mediated disorders. The controls, all healthy individuals, were blood bank volunteers in Maryland, USA. The CDR3 is 14 residues long. Trimming removed 11 bases at V and 4 bases at J, with 20 bases between. CDR1 and CDR2 (germline): SNHLY, FYNNEI. Concerning this clonotype: Given the absence of the conserved phenylalanine or tryptophan at the CDR3 end, a read error is likely.

By 5'RACE with 10-nucleotide random UMIs, the cDNA was made. TCRdb passed the 5' RACE reads through MiXCR, listing each CDR3 protein once. The table shows about 79,000 distinct CDR3 sequences, with roughly an eighth occurring only once. The receptor was derived from a woman aged 45-59 years in good health. The chain joins TRBV2 to TRBJ2-5; D is possibly TRBD1 (5 bases). The source material was PBMCs. The CDR3 region is CAFYLGQIRETQYL. In nucleotides, the CDR3 is TGTGCCTTCTACCTAGGACAAATAAGAGAGACCCAGTACCTC.